This TCR beta chain was obtained from a study of molecular identifiers for immune sequencing clone quantification. Study-level results: Clones with over 20 RNA copies captured over 99% of effector molecules but under 1% of naive ones. In a background of about 1 million naive cells, spiked Jurkat TCR RNA from one cell was reportedly detectable.

A single record per CDR3 protein comes from TCRdb applying MiXCR to the PCR reads. The data show 85,000 to 90,000 distinct CDR3 sequences, with around a quarter seen just once and about 0.73% held by the top ten. In this sample, this clonotype turned up a few times. Its specificity is unknown. Naive CD8 T cell sorting was performed on the CD8+CD4-CCR7+CD45RA+ phenotype. The germline V and J ends were trimmed by 5 bases and 4 bases, with 13 bases remaining between them. CDR3 length equals 14 residues. The chain employs TRBV12-3 or TRBV12-4 and TRBJ2-3; tentatively, D is TRBD1 (6 bases). The specimen sequenced was naive CD8+ T cells from blood, with Jurkat cell RNA spiked in. Specified subset: FACS-sorted CD8+CD4-CCR7+CD45RA+ naive T cells. The receptor's source is a human donor in good health. Some libraries in this study had Jurkat cell RNA spiked in. This CDR3 reads CASSPTGSADTQYF. In DNA, the CDR3 is TGTGCCAGCAGTCCCACAGGGTCCGCAGATACGCAGTATTTT.